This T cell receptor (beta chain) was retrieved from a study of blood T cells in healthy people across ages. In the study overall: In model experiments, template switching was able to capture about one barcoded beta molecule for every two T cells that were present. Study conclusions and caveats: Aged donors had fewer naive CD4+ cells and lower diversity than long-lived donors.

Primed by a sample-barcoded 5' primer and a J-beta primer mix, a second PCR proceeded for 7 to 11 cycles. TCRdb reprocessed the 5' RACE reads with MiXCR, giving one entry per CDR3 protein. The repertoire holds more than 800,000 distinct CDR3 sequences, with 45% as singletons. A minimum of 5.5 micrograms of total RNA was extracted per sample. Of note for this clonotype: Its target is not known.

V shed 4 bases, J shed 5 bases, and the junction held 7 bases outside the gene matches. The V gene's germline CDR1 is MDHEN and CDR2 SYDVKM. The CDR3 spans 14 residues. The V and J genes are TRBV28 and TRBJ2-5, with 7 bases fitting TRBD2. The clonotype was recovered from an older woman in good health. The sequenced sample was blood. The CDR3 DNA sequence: TGTGCCAGCAGTTCACTGCGGGAGACGGAGACCCAGTACTTC. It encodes CASSSLRETETQYF.